What follows describes a single TCR beta chain. Its antigen is not identified. The data stem from a study of cytomegalovirus exposure and HLA in healthy donors. Study results and caveats: Sequencing likely produced, as an artifact, a cluster of highly shared sequence variants.

The study ran its PCR with 60 Vbeta and 13 Jbeta primers. Measured with immunoSEQ multiplex PCR; TCRdb has only the in-frame clones, and not every one. The data hold some 220,000 clones, with approximately 82% observed a single time. V trimming: 3 bases; J trimming: 0 bases; junction bases outside the gene matches: 5. The CDR3 totals 15 residues. Looked up from germline, CDR1 is SGHRS and CDR2 is YFSETQ. V and J are TRBV5-1 and TRBJ2-5; 7 bases line up with TRBD2. The specimen sequenced was PBMCs. This TCR was recovered from a woman in her thirties or forties in good health and CMV-seronegative. The DNA for the CDR3 is TGCGCCAGCAGCTCCTACGGGGGGTACCAAGAGACCCAGTACTTC. Amino acids: CASSSYGGYQETQYF.